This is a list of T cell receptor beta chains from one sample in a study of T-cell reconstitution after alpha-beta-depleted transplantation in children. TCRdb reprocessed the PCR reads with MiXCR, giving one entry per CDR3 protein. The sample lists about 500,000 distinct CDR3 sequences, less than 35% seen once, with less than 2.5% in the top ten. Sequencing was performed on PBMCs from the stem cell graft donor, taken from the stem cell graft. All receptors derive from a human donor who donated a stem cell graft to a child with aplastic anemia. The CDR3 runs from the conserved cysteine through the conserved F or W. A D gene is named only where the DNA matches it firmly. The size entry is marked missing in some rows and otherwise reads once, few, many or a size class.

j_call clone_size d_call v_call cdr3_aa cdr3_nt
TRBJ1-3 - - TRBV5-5 CASSLAAEIGNTIYF TGTGCCAGCAGCTTGGCAGCGGAGATTGGAAACACCATATATTTT
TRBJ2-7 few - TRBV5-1 CASSLVVLRKQGGGEQYF TGCGCCAGCAGCTTGGTGGTCCTCAGGAAGCAGGGGGGAGGCGAGCAGTACTTC
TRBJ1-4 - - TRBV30 CAWSDRLNEKLFF TGTGCCTGGAGTGACAGGCTGAATGAAAAACTGTTTTTT
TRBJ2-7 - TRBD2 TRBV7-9 CASSLEGLAATYEQYF TGTGCCAGCAGCTTAGAGGGGCTAGCGGCTACCTACGAGCAGTACTTC
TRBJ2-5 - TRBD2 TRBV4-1 CASSQDSTSGWETQYF TGCGCCAGCAGCCAAGATAGCACTAGCGGGTGGGAGACCCAGTACTTC
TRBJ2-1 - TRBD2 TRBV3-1 CASSQAGGRGEQFF TGTGCCAGCAGCCAAGCGGGAGGTCGTGGGGAGCAGTTCTTC
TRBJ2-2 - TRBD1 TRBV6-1 CASSQDRGETGELFF TGTGCCAGCAGCCAAGACAGGGGCGAAACCGGGGAGCTGTTTTTT
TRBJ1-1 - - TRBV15 CATSREPQNTEAFF TGTGCCACCAGCAGAGAGCCCCAGAACACTGAAGCTTTCTTT
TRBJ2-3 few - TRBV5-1 CASRGRDPTDTQYF TGCGCCAGCAGGGGTCGGGACCCCACAGATACGCAGTATTTT
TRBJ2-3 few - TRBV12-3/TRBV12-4 CASRRRETDTQYF TGTGCCAGCAGGCGACGAGAAACAGATACGCAGTATTTT
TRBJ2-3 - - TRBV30 CACSDGSTDTQYF TGTGCCTGTAGTGACGGCAGCACAGATACGCAGTATTTT
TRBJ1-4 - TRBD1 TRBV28 CASTTGTGNEKLFF TGTGCCAGCACAACCGGGACAGGGAATGAAAAACTGTTTTTT
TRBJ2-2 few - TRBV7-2 CASSLGGTRVSGELFF TGTGCCAGCAGCTTAGGAGGGACGAGAGTCTCCGGGGAGCTGTTTTTT
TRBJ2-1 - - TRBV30 CASTRGLAYNEQFF TGTGCCTCCACCCGGGGGCTAGCCTACAATGAGCAGTTCTTC
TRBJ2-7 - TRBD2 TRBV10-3 CAIRNSGSGYEQYF TGTGCCATCAGAAATAGCGGGAGTGGGTACGAGCAGTACTTC
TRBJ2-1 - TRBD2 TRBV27 CASSLGGRPYNEQFF TGTGCCAGCAGTTTGGGCGGGAGGCCCTACAATGAGCAGTTCTTC